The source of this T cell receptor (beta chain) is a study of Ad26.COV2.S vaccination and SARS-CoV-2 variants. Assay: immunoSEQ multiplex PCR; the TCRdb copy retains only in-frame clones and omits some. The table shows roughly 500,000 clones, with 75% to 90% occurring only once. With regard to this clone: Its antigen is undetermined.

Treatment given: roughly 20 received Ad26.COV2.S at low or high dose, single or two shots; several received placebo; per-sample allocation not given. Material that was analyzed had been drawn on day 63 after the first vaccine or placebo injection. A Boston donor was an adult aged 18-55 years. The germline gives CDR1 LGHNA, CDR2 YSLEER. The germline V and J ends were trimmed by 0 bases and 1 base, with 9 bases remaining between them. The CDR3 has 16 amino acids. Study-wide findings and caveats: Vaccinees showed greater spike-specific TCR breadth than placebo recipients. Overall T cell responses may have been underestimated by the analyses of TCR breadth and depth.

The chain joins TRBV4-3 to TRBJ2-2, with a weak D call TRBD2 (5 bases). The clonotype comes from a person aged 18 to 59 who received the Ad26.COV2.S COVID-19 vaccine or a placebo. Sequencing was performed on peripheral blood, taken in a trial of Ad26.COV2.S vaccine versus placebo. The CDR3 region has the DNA TGCGCCAGCAGCCAAGAACGCCGGGAGAACACCGGGGAGCTGTTTTTT. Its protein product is CASSQERRENTGELFF.